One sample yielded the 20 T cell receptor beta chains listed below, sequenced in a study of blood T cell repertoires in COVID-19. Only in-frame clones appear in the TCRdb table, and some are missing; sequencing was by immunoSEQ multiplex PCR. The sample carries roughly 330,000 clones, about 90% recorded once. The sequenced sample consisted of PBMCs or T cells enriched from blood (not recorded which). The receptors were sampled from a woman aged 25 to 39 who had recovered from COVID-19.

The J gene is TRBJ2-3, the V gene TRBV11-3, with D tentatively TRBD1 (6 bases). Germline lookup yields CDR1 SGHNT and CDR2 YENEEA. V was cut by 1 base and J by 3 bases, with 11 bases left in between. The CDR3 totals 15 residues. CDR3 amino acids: CASSLVTGLTDTQYF. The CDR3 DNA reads TGTGCCAGCAGCTTAGTTACAGGGTTGACAGATACGCAGTATTTT. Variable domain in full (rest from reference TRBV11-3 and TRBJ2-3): EAGVVQSPRYKIIEKKQPVAFWCNPISGHNTLYWYLQNLGQGPELLIRYENEEAVDDSQLPKDRFSAERLKGVDSTLKIQPAELGDSAVYLCASSLVTGLTDTQYFGPGTRLTVL.

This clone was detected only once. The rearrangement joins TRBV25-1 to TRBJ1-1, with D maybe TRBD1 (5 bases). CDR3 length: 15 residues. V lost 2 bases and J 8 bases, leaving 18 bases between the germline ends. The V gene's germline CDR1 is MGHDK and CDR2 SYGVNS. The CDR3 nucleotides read TGTGCCAGCAGTGAAGGAGAGTTGCTCGACAGCGAAGCTTTCTTT. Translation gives CASSEGELLDSEAFF.

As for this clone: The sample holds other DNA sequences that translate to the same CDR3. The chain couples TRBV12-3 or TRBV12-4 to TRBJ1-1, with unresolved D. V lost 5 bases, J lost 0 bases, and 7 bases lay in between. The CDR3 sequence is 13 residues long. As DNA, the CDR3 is TGTGCCAGCAGTCCTGGCATGAACACTGAAGCTTTCTTT. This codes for CASSPGMNTEAFF.

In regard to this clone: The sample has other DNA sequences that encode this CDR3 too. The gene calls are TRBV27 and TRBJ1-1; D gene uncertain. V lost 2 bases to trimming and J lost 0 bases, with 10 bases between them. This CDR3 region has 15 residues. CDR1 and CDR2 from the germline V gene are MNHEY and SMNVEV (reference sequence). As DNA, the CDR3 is TGTGCCAGCAGTTTAAATCCGGTGATGAACACTGAAGCTTTCTTT. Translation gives CASSLNPVMNTEAFF.

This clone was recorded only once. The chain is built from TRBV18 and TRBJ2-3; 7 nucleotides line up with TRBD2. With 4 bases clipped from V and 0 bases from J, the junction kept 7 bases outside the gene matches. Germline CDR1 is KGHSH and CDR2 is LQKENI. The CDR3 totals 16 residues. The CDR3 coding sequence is TGTGCCAGCTCACGCCGAGGGACTACTAGCACAGATACGCAGTATTTT. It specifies CASSRRGTTSTDTQYF.

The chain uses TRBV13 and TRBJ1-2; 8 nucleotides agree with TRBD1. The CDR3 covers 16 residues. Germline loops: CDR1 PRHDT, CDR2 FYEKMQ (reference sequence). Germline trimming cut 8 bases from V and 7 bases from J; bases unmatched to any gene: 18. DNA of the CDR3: TGTGCCAGCGACTTCGACAGGGGCAAAGTGGCGGGTGGCTACACCTTC. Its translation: CASDFDRGKVAGGYTF.

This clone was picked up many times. CDR3 sequence: CASSLLEEGYGYTF. DNA for the CDR3: TGTGCCAGCTCACTCCTTGAGGAAGGATACGGCTACACCTTC. This sequence joins TRBV18 and TRBJ1-2; D is undetermined. Trimming left V 4 bases short and J 8 bases short, with 17 bases between. CDR1 is KGHSH, CDR2 LQKENI, per germline. The CDR3 spans 14 residues. Full variable domain (missing parts from reference TRBV18 and TRBJ1-2): NAGVMQNPRHLVRRRGQEARLRCSPMKGHSHVYWYRQLPEEGLKFMVYLQKENIIDESGMPKERFSAEFPKEGPSILRIQQVVRGDSAAYFCASSLLEEGYGYTFGSGTRLTVV.

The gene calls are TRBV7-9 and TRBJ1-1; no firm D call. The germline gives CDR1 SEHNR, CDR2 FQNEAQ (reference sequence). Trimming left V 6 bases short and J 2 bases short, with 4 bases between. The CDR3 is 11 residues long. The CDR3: CASRLNTEAFF. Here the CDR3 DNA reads TGTGCCAGCAGGCTAAACACTGAAGCTTTCTTT.

The CDR3 sequence is CASSLGGRGSESQPQHF. CDR3 sequence (DNA): TGTGCCAGCAGTTTAGGGGGCCGAGGGTCTGAAAGTCAGCCCCAGCATTTT. This chain links TRBV28 with TRBJ1-5; tentatively, D is TRBD1 (6 bases). CDR3 length: 17 amino acids. The V gene lost 2 bases and the J gene lost 6 bases, with 20 bases spanning the gap. CDR1 is MDHEN and CDR2 is SYDVKM in the germline V gene.

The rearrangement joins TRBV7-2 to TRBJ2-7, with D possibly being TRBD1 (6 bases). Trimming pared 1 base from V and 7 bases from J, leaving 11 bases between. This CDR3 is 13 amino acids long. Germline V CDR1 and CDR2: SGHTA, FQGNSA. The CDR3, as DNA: TGTGCCAGCAGCTTAGGACAGGCCCGAGAGCAGTACTTC. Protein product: CASSLGQAREQYF.

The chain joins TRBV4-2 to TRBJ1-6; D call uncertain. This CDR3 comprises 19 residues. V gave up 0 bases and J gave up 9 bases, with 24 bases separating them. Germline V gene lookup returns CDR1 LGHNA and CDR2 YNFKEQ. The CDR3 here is CASSQDDGVTGSQGSPLHF. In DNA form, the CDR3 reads TGTGCCAGCAGCCAAGATGATGGCGTCACGGGGAGTCAAGGTTCACCCCTCCACTTT.

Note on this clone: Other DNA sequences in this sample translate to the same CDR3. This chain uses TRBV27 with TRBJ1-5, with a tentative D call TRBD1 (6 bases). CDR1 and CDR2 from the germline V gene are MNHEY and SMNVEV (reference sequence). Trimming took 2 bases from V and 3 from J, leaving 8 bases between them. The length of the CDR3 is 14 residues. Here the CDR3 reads CASSLQGYNQPQHF. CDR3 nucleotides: TGTGCCAGCAGTTTACAGGGGTACAATCAGCCCCAGCATTTT.

The CDR3 sequence is CAISETQVGTEAFF. CDR3 nucleotides: TGTGCCATCAGTGAGACACAGGTTGGGACTGAAGCTTTCTTT. This rearrangement joins TRBV10-3 to TRBJ1-1; maybe TRBD1 (5 bases). Germline V CDR1 and CDR2: ENHRY, SYGVKD. Trimming left V 2 bases short and J 5 bases short, with 12 bases between. The CDR3 sequence is 14 residues long.

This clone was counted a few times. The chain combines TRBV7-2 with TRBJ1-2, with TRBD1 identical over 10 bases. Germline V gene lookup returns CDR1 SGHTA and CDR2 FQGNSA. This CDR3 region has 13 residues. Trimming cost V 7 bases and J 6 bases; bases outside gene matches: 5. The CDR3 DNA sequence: TGTGCCAGCACCCCCGGGACAGGGGATGGCTACACCTTC. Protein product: CASTPGTGDGYTF.

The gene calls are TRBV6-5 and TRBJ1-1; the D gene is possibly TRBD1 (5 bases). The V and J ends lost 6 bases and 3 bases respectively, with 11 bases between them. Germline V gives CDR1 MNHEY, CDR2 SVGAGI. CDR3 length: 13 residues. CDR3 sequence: CASRRGRDTEAFF. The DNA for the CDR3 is TGTGCCAGCAGAAGGGGCAGAGACACTGAAGCTTTCTTT.

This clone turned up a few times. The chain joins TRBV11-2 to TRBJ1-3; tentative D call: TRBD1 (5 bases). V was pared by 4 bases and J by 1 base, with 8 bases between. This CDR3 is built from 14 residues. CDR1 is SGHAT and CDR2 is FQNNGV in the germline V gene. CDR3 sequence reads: CASSSQGSGNTIYF. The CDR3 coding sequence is TGTGCCAGCAGCTCCCAGGGATCTGGAAACACCATATATTTT.

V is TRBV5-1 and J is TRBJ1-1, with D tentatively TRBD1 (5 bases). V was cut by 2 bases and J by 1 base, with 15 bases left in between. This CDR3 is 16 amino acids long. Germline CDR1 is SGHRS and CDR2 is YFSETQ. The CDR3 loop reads CASSLSTGLKNTEAFF. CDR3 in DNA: TGCGCCAGCAGCTTAAGCACAGGACTAAAGAACACTGAAGCTTTCTTT.

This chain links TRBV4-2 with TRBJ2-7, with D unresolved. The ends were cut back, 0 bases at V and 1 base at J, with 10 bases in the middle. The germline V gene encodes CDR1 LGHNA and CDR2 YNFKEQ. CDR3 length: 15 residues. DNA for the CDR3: TGTGCCAGCAGCCAAGACGCCGTCCTATCCTACGAGCAGTACTTC. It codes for CASSQDAVLSYEQYF.

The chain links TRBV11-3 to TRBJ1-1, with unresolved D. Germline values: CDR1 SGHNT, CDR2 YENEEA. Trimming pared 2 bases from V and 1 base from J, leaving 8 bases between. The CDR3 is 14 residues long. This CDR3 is CASSLFGENTEAFF. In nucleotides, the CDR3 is TGTGCCAGCAGCTTATTCGGAGAGAACACTGAAGCTTTCTTT.

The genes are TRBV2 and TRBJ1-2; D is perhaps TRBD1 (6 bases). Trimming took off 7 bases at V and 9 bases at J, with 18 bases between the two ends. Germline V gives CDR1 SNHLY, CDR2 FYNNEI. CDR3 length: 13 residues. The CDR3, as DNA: TGTGCCAGCAAGGGCGACAGGTCCGGAAGCTACACCTTC. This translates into CASKGDRSGSYTF. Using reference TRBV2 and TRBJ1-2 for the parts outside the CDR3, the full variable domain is EPEVTQTPSHQVTQMGQEVILRCVPISNHLYFYWYRQILGQKVEFLVSFYNNEISEKSEIFDDQFSVERPDGSNFTLKIRSTKLEDSAMYFCASKGDRSGSYTFGSGTRLTVV.